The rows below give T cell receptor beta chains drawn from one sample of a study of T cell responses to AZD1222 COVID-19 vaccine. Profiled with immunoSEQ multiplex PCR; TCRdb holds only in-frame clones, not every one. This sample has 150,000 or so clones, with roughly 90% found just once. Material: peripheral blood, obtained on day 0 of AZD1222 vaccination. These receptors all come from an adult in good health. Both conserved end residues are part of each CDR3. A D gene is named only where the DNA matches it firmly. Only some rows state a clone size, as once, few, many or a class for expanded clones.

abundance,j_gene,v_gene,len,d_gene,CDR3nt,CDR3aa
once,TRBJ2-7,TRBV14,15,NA,TGTGCCAGCAGCCGCCAACCCCGGATTGTCCTCGAGCAGTACTTC,CASSRQPRIVLEQYF
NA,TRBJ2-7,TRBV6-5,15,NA,TGTGCCAGCCTTCCCACAGGGACGGGAGCCTACGAGCAGTACTTC,CASLPTGTGAYEQYF
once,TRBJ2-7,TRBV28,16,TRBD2,TGTGCCAGCAGTCCAGCGGCAGCGGGGACCTCCTACGAGCAGTACTTC,CASSPAAAGTSYEQYF
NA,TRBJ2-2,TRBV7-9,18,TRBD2,TGTGCCAGCAGCTGGCCCCGGGACTACTCAACAGATGACGGGGAGCTGTTTTTT,CASSWPRDYSTDDGELFF
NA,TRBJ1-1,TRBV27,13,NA,TGTGCCAGCAGACCCTTCGTAACGAAAGAAGCTTTCTTT,CASRPFVTKEAFF
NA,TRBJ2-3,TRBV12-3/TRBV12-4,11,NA,TGTGCCAGCAGTTATATAGATACGCAGTATTTT,CASSYIDTQYF
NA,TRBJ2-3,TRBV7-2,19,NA,TGTGCCAGCAGCTTAGTTTCCCAGCGGAGGAACCCTAGCACAGATACGCAGTATTTT,CASSLVSQRRNPSTDTQYF
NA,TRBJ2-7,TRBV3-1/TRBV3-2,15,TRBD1,TGTGCCAGCAGCCAAGTTCAGGGGGTGTCCTACGAGCAGTACTTC,CASSQVQGVSYEQYF
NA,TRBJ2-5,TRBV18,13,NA,TGTGCCAGCTCACCACAATTCCGGGAGACCCAGTACTTC,CASSPQFRETQYF
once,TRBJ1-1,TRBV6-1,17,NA,TGTGCCAGCAGTGACGCCCCCTCGGGACGGAGGAACACTGAAGCTTTCTTT,CASSDAPSGRRNTEAFF
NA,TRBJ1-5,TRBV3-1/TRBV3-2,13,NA,TGTGCCAGCAGCCAAGATCGGGGCCAGCCCCAGCATTTT,CASSQDRGQPQHF
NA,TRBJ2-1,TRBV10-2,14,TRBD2,TGCGCCAGCAAACTAGCGGGAGTCTACAATGAGCAGTTCTTC,CASKLAGVYNEQFF
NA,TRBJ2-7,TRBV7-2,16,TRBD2,TGTGCCAGCAGCTTACGGGGGGATCGGCTAGCTGGCGAGCAGTACTTC,CASSLRGDRLAGEQYF
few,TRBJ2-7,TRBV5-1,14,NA,TGCGCCAGCAGCCCGGAGGGGGGCGGTTACGAGCAGTACTTC,CASSPEGGGYEQYF
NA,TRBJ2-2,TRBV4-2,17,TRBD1,TGTGCCAGCAGCCGAGACAGGGGACCTGCGAACACCGGGGAGCTGTTTTTT,CASSRDRGPANTGELFF
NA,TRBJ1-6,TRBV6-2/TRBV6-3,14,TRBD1,TGTGCCAGCAGTCCCGGACAGGTCAATTCACCCCTCCACTTT,CASSPGQVNSPLHF
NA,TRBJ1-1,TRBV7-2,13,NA,TGTGCCAGCAGCCCACAGGGTTACGGGGAAGCTTTCTTT,CASSPQGYGEAFF
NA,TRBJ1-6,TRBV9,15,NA,TGTGCCAGCAGCGCCCAGAGTAACTATAATTCACCCCTCCACTTT,CASSAQSNYNSPLHF
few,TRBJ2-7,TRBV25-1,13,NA,TGTGCCAGCAGTTGGGTAGCAACGGGCGAGCAGTACTTC,CASSWVATGEQYF
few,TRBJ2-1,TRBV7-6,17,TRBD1,TGTGCCAGCAGCTTTCTTCCGGGACAGGGAGCCTACAATGAGCAGTTCTTC,CASSFLPGQGAYNEQFF
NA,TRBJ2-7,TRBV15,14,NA,TGTGCCACCAGCAGAGCCCAGGGCTCCTACGAGCAGTACTTC,CATSRAQGSYEQYF
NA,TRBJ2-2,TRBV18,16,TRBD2,TGTGCCAGCTTCCGCCGGCGGGGGGCGGACACCGGGGAGCTGTTTTTT,CASFRRRGADTGELFF
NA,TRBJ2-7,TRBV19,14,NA,TGTGCCAGTAGTATCGACAGGACGAGGTACGAGCAGTACTTC,CASSIDRTRYEQYF
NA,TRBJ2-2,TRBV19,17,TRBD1,TGTGCCAGTAGTATCCCCGACAGGGGGCGCGATAACGGGGAGCTGTTTTTT,CASSIPDRGRDNGELFF
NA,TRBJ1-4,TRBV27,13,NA,TGTGCCAGCAGTGCTCGGGTCGCCGAAAAACTGTTTTTT,CASSARVAEKLFF
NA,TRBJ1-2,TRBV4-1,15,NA,TGCGCCAGCAGCCAGCCGGCGAGGGGAAGGAGGGGCTACACCTTC,CASSQPARGRRGYTF
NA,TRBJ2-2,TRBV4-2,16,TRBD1,TGTGCCAGCAGCCAATCCCCAGGGGGTGGTTCCGGGGAGCTGTTTTTT,CASSQSPGGGSGELFF
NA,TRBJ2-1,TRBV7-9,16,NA,TGTGCCAGCAGCTTAGAGGGGGGCTCGGCCTACAATGAGCAGTTCTTC,CASSLEGGSAYNEQFF
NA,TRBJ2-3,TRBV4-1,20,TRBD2,TGCGCCAGCAGCCAAAAGGAGGGACTAGCGGACCCACCATCAAGGAATACGCAGTATTTT,CASSQKEGLADPPSRNTQYF
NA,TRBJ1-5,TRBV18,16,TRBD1,TGTGCCAGCTCACCCGGGACAGCGTATAGCAATCAGCCCCAGCATTTT,CASSPGTAYSNQPQHF
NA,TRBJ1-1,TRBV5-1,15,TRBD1,TGCGCCAGCAGCTTGAGGGGACAGGGCGTGTTTGAAGCTTTCTTT,CASSLRGQGVFEAFF
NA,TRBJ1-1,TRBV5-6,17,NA,TGTGCCAGCAGCTCCCTGCGGGGTCCCTTTACGAACACTGAAGCTTTCTTT,CASSSLRGPFTNTEAFF
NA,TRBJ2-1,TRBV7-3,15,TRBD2,TGTGCCAGCAGCCAAGGGCTAGCGGGGAGCAATGAGCAGTTCTTC,CASSQGLAGSNEQFF
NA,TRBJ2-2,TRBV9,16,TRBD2,TGTGCCAGCAGCGTAGAACTAGCGGGAGGCACCGGGGAGCTGTTTTTT,CASSVELAGGTGELFF
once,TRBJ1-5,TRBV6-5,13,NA,TGTGCCAGCAATCGGAGGGTTTACCAGCCCCAGCATTTT,CASNRRVYQPQHF
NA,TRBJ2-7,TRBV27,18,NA,TGTGCCAGCAGGCCTCCCCGGTTGTGGCGGACCTCCTCCTACGAGCAGTACTTC,CASRPPRLWRTSSYEQYF
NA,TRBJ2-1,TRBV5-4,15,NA,TGTGCCAGCAGTTTAAACCCAGAACCATACAATGAGCAGTTCTTC,CASSLNPEPYNEQFF
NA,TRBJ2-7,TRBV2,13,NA,TGTGCCAGCAGGGTATTTTCGATGGGTGAGCAGTACTTC,CASRVFSMGEQYF
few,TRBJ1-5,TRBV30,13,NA,TGTGCCTGGAGCTTGGGAACGGGTCAGCCCCAGCATTTT,CAWSLGTGQPQHF